This T cell receptor (beta chain) was documented in a study of regulatory T cells in long-lasting Graves disease. The study, taken as a whole, reports: There were preferences for TRBV28, TRBJ1-2 and TRBJ2-5 in persistent disease.

This clonotype appeared many times. Its antigen is currently unknown. Time point indicated: newly diagnosed GD, antithyroid drugs for less than 3 months. RNA extracted from PBMCs served as the sequencing template. iRepertoire HTBI primers and Arm-PCR of CDR3 regions built TCR beta libraries. TCRdb itself ran the multiplex PCR reads through MiXCR, one entry per CDR3 protein. Here the sample spans about 460,000 distinct CDR3 sequences, 12% to 15% being singletons. J was trimmed by 6 bases and V by 5 bases; bases with no gene match: 3. The CDR3 sequence is 14 residues long. Germline values: CDR1 MDHEN, CDR2 SYDVKM. These data were likewise used in another study, on T cells in Graves' hyperthyroidism and ophthalmopathy. That publication notes: Patients having uncontrolled infection, another autoimmune disease, pregnancy or lactation were not included. First-round RT-PCR targeting the TCR CDR3 was performed with the HTBI primer set. A model of 13 V-J features distinguished ophthalmopathy from stable hyperthyroidism.

V and J are TRBV28 and TRBJ2-1; 11 bases are a match to TRBD2. The sequence was collected from a woman between 50 and 59 years old with Graves disease. The specimen comprised peripheral blood mononuclear cells (PBMCs), sampled at new diagnosis, from a patient treated with antithyroid drugs. CDR3 sequence: CASSTSGRGNEQFF. For the CDR3, the DNA is TGTGCCAGCAGTACTAGCGGGAGAGGCAATGAGCAGTTCTTC.